This T cell receptor beta chain came from a study of blood T cells in healthy people across ages. Overall study findings and caveats: A roughly linear fall in TCR beta diversity per million T cells was seen with increasing age.

The germline V gene encodes CDR1 MNHEY and CDR2 SMNVEV (reference sequence). The CDR3 extends over 15 amino acids. V lost 5 bases and J 4 bases, leaving 17 bases between the germline ends. Using a J-beta primer mix together with a sample-barcoded 5' primer, a second PCR was run for roughly 6 to 11 cycles. Each sample yielded at least 3 million CDR3-containing paired-end reads. One entry per CDR3 protein, called by TCRdb with MiXCR from the 5' RACE reads. The data hold some 780,000 distinct CDR3 sequences, with approximately 60% observed a single time. Note on this clonotype: Its antigen is unknown.

Sequenced material: blood. This sequence was found in a man between 35 and 55 years old in good health. The chain couples TRBV27 to TRBJ1-1; a possible D gene is TRBD1 (5 bases). The CDR3: CASSPLTGTATEAFF. The CDR3 coding sequence is TGTGCCAGCAGTCCCCTGACCGGGACGGCCACTGAAGCTTTCTTT.